This T cell receptor (beta chain) was captured in a study of cytomegalovirus exposure and HLA in healthy donors. PCR used 60 Vbeta primers and 13 Jbeta primers. Sequenced by immunoSEQ multiplex PCR; TCRdb stores in-frame clones only, minus some. The sample has 150,000 to 200,000 clones, roughly 85% seen once. CDR1 MNHEY and CDR2 SMNVEV come from the germline V gene (reference sequence). Between the trimmed V and J ends, which lost 6 bases and 5 bases, there was a span of 16 bases. The CDR3 runs to 14 residues. Sequenced: PBMCs. The V call is TRBV27, the J call TRBJ2-5, with TRBD2 as a possible D gene (6 bases). The receptor was derived from a woman aged 25-40 years in good health and CMV-seronegative. CDR3 DNA: TGTGCCAGCAGCCATGGCGGACTATTTGAGACCCAGTACTTC. This codes for CASSHGGLFETQYF.